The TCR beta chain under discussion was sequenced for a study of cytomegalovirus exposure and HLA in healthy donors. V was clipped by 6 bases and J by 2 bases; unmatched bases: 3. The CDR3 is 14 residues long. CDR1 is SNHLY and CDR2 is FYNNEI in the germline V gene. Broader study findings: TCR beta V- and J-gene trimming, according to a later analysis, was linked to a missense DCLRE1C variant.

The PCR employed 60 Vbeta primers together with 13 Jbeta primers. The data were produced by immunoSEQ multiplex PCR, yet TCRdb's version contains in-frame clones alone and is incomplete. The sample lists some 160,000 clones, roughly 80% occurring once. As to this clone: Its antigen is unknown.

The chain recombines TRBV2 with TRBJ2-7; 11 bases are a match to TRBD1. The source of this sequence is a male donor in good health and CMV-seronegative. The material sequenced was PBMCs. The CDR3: CASRRDRGTYEQYF. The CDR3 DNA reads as TGTGCCAGCAGGAGGGACAGGGGGACCTACGAGCAGTACTTC.